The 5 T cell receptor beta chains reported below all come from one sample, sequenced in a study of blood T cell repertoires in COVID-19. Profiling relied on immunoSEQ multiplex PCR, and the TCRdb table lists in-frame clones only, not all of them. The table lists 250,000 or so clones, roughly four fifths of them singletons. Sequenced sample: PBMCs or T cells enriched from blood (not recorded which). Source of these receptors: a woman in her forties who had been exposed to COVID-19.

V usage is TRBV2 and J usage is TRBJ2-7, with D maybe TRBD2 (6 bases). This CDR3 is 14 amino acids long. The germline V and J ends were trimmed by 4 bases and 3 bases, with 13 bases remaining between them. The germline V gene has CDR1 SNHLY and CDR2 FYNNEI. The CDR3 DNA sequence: TGTGCCAGCAGTGCTTCTGGGAGGTACTACGAGCAGTACTTC. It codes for CASSASGRYYEQYF.

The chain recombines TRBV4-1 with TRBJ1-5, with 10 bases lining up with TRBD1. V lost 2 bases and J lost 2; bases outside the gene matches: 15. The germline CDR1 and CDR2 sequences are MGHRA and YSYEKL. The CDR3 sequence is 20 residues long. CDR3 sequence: CASSQSRGRDRGMGNQPQHF. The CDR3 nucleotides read TGCGCCAGCAGCCAAAGCAGAGGGAGGGACAGGGGAATGGGCAATCAGCCCCAGCATTTT.

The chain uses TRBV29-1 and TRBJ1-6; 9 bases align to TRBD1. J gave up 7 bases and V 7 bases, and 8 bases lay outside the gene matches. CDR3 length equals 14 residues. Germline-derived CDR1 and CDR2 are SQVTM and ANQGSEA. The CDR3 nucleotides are TGCAGCGCACCCGGGACAGGGAGGAATTCACCCCTCCACTTT. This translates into CSAPGTGRNSPLHF.

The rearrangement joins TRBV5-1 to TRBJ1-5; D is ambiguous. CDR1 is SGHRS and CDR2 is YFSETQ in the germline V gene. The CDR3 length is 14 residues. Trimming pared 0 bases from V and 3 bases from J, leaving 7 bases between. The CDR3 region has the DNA TGCGCCAGCAGCTTGGGGGAGATCAATCAGCCCCAGCATTTT. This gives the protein CASSLGEINQPQHF.

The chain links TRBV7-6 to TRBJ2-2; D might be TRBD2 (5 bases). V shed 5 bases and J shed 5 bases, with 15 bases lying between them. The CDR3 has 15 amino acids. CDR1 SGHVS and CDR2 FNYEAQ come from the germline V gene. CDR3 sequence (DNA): TGTGCCAGCAGCCCCGCCTGGACTTCGACCGGGGAGCTGTTTTTT. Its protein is CASSPAWTSTGELFF.